This TCR beta chain came from a study of beta chain features in type 1 diabetes. Overall study: Fewer than 140,000,000 sorted cells were examined across all samples. Study-level findings and limits: Significant though moderate, a shortening of TCRB CDR3s appeared in all four CD4+ subsets of Type 1 diabetes patients.

V lost 4 bases and J lost 3, with 11 bases in between. Germline V gene sequence: CDR1 SGHNT, CDR2 YYREEE (reference sequence). The CDR3 totals 15 residues. As concerns this clone: Its antigen is not identified.

Every bit of the isolated RNA underwent reverse transcription, so sequencing read expressed TCRB transcripts. Sequencing used immunoSEQ multiplex PCR; TCRdb keeps in-frame clones, though not all of them. The data contain about 650,000 clones, approximately 13% of them seen just once; the ten biggest clones take up over 0.1%. Sample: naive CD4+ T cells from blood. The gene calls are TRBV5-4 and TRBJ1-6; D may be TRBD1 (5 bases). The receptor was derived from a man in his thirties or forties with type 1 diabetes. For the CDR3, the DNA is TGTGCCAGCAGCCCCCGGGGGAACTATAATTCACCCCTCCACTTT. Its translation: CASSPRGNYNSPLHF.